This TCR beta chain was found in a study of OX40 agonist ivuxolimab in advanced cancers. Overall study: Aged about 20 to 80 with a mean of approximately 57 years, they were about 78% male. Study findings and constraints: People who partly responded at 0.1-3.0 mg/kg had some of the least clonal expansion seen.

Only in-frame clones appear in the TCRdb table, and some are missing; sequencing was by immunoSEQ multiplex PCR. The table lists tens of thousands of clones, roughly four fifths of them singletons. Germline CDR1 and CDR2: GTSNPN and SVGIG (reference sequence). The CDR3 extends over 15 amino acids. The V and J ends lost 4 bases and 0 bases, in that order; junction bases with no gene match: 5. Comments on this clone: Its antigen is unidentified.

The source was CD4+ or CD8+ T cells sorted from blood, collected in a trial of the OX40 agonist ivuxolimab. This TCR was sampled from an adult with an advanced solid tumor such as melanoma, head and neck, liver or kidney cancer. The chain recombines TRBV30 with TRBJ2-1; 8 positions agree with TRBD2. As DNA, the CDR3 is TGTGCCTGGAAACTAGCGGAAAGCTCCTACAATGAGCAGTTCTTC. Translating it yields CAWKLAESSYNEQFF.